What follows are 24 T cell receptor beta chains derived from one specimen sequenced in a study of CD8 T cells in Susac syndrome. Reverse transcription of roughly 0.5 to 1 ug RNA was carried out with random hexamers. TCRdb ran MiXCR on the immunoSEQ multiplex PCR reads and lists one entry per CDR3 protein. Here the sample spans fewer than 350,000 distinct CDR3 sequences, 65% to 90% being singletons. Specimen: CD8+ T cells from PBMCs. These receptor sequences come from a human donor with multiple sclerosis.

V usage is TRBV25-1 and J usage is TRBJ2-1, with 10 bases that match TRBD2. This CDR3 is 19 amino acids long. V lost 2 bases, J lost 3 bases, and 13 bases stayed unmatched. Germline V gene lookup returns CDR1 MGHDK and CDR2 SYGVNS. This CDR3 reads CASSEAGLAQEVYYNEQFF. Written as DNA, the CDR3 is TGTGCCAGCAGTGAAGCGGGACTAGCGCAAGAGGTATACTACAATGAGCAGTTCTTC.

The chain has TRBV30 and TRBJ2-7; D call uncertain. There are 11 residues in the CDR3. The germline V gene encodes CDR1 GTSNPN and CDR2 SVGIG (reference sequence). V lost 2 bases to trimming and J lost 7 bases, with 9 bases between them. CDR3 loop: CAWSPTGEQYF. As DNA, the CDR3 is TGTGCCTGGAGTCCGACTGGAGAGCAGTACTTC.

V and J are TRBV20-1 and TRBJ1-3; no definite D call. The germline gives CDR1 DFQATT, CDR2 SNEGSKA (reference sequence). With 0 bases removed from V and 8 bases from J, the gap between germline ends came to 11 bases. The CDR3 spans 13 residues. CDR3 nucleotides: TGCAGTGCTAGAGATTGGAGTCCGGACACCATATATTTT. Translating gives CSARDWSPDTIYF.

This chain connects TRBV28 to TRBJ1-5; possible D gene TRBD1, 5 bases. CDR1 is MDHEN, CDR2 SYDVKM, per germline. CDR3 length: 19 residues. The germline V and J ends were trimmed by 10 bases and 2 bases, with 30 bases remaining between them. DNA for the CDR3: TGTGCCACCTCCGTCAGGGTCTCCTATGCCGGGGTGGGCAATCAGCCCCAGCATTTT. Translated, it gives CATSVRVSYAGVGNQPQHF.

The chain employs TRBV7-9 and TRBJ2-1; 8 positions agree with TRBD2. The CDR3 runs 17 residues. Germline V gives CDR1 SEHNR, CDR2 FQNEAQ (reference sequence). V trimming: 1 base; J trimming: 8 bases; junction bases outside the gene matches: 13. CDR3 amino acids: CASSLGWAGGLADEQFF. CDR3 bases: TGTGCCAGCAGCTTAGGGTGGGCGGGAGGCCTTGCCGATGAGCAGTTCTTC.

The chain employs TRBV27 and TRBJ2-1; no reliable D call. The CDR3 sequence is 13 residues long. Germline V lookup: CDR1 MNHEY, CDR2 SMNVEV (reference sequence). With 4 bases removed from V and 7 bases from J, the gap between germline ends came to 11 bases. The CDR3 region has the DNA TGTGCCAGCAGTTATGGTAGCCTTAATGAGCAGTTCTTC. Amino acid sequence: CASSYGSLNEQFF.

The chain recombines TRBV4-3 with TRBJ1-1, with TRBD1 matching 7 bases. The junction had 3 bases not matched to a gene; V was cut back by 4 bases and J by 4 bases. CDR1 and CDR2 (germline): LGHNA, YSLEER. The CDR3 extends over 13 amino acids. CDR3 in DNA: TGCGCCAGCAGCCCAGGGGGGACCACTGAAGCTTTCTTT. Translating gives CASSPGGTTEAFF.

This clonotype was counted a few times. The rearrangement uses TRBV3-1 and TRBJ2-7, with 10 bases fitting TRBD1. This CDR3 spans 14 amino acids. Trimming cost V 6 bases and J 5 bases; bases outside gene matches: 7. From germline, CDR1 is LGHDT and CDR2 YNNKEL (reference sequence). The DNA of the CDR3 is TGTGCCAGCAGTCCCGGGACAGGGGTTAACGAGCAGTACTTC. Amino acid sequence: CASSPGTGVNEQYF.

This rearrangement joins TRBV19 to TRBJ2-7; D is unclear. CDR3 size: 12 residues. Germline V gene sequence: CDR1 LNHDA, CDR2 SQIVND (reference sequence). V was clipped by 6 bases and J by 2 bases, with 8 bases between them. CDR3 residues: CASSAQAYEQYF. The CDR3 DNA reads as TGTGCCAGTAGCGCGCAGGCCTACGAGCAGTACTTC.

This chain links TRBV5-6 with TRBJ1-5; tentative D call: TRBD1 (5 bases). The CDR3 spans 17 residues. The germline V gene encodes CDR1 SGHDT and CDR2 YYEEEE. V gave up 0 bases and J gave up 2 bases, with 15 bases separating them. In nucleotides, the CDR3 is TGTGCCAGCAGCTTGGGGCAGGGAGAAAGGGGCAATCAGCCCCAGCATTTT. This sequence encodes CASSLGQGERGNQPQHF.

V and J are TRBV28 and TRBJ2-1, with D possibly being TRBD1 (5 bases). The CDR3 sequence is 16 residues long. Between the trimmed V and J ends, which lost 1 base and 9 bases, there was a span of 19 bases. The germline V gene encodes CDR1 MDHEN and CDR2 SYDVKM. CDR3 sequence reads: CASSLFLGPGISEQFF. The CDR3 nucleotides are TGTGCCAGCAGTTTATTTCTGGGTCCAGGGATCTCTGAGCAGTTCTTC.

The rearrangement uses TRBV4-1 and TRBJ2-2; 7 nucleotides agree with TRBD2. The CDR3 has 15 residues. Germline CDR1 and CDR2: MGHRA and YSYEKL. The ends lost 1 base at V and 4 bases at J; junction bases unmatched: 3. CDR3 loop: CASSQAGGPTGELFF. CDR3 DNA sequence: TGCGCCAGCAGCCAAGCGGGAGGACCCACCGGGGAGCTGTTTTTT.

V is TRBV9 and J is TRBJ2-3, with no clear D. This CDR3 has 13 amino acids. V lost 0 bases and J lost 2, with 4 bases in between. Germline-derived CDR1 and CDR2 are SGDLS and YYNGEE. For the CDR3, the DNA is TGTGCCAGCAGCGTAGAGGTCACAGATACGCAGTATTTT. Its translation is CASSVEVTDTQYF.

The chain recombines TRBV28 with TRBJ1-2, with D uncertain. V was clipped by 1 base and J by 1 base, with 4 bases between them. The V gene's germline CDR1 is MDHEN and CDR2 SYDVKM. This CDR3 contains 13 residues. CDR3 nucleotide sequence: TGTGCCAGCAGTTTATCCGATAACTATGGCTACACCTTC. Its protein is CASSLSDNYGYTF.

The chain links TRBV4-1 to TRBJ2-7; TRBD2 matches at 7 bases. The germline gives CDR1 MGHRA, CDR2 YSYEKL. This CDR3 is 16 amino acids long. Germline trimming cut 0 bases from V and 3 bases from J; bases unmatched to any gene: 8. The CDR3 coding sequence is TGCGCCAGCAGCCAAGACGGGTTCAGGGAGGGCTACGAGCAGTACTTC. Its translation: CASSQDGFREGYEQYF.

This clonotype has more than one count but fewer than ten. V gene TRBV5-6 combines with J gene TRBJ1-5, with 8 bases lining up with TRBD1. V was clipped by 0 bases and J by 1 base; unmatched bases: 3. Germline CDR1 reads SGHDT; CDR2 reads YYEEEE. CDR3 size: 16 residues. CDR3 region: CASSLGTGSSNQPQHF. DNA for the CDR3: TGTGCCAGCAGCTTGGGGACAGGGAGCAGCAATCAGCCCCAGCATTTT.

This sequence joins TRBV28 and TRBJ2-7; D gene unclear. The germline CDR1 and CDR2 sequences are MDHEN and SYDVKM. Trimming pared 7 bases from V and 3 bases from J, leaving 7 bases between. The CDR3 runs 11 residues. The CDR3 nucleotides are TGTGCCAGCACCGGCCTCTACGAGCAGTACTTC. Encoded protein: CASTGLYEQYF. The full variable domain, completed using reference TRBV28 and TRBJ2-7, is DVKVTQSSRYLVKRTGEKVFLECVQDMDHENMFWYRQDPGLGLRLIYFSYDVKMKEKGDIPEGYSVSREKKERFSLILESASTNQTSMYLCASTGLYEQYFGPGTRLTVT.

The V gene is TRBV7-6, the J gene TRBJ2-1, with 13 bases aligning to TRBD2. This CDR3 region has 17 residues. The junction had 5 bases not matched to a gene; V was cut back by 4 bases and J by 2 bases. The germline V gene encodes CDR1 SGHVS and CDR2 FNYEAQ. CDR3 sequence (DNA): TGTGCCAGCAGCTCGACTAGCGGGAGGATAACCTACAATGAGCAGTTCTTC. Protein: CASSSTSGRITYNEQFF.

CDR3 sequence (DNA): TGTGCCAGCAGCAAAATCTCCCCGGGACTAGCGATGAATGAGCAGTTCTTC. It specifies CASSKISPGLAMNEQFF. The rearrangement joins TRBV7-9 to TRBJ2-1; 10 bases fit TRBD2. The germline V gene encodes CDR1 SEHNR and CDR2 FQNEAQ (reference sequence). V was pared by 5 bases and J by 7 bases, with 14 bases of the junction left unmatched. The length of the CDR3 is 17 residues.

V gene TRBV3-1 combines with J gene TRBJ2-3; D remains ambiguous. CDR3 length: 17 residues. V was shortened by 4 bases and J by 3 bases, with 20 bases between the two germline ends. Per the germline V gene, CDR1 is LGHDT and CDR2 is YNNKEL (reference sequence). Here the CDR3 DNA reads TGTGCCAGCAGCCCACCCTACACCCCCGGGTTGACAGATACGCAGTATTTT. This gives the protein CASSPPYTPGLTDTQYF.

CDR3 in DNA: TGTGCCTGGAGCGCCGGGACAGCTCAAGCTTTCTTT. This translates into CAWSAGTAQAFF. This rearrangement joins TRBV30 to TRBJ1-1, with 7 bases identical to TRBD1. J gave up 9 bases and V 3 bases, and 7 bases lay outside the gene matches. The CDR3 loop spans 12 amino acids. Per the germline V gene, CDR1 is GTSNPN and CDR2 is SVGIG (reference sequence).

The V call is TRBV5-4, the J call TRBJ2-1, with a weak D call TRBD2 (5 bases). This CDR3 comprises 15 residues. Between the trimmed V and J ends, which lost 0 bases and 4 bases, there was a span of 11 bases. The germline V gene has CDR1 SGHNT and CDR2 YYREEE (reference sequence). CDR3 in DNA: TGTGCCAGCAGCTTGGACGGGATACTGTACAATGAGCAGTTCTTC. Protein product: CASSLDGILYNEQFF.

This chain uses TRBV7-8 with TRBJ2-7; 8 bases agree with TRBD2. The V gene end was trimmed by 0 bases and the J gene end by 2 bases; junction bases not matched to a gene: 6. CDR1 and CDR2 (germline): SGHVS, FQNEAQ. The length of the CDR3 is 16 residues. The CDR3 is CASSLAISGTTYEQYF. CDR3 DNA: TGTGCCAGCAGCTTAGCGATTAGCGGGACTACCTACGAGCAGTACTTC.

Here the CDR3 DNA reads TGTGCCAGTAGTCGTGGACAGGGGTTCACTGAAGCTTTCTTT. This sequence encodes CASSRGQGFTEAFF. The chain links TRBV19 to TRBJ1-1; 9 positions match TRBD1. The CDR3 is made up of 14 amino acids. V lost 5 bases to trimming and J lost 4 bases; unmatched junction nucleotides: 5. Germline V lookup: CDR1 LNHDA, CDR2 SQIVND (reference sequence).